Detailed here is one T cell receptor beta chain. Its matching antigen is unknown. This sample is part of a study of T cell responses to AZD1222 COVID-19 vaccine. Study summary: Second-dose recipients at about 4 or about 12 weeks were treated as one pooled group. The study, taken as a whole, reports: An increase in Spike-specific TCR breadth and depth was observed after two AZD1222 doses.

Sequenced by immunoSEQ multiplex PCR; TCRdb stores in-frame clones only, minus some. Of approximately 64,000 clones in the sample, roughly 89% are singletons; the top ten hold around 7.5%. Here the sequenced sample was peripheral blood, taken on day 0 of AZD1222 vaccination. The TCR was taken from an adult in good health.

Here the CDR3 reads CSVERQLNTEAFF. The CDR3 coding sequence is TGCAGCGTTGAAAGACAGTTAAACACTGAAGCTTTCTTT. V usage is TRBV29-1 and J usage is TRBJ1-1; D perhaps matches TRBD1 (5 bases). Trimming took 2 bases from V and 2 from J, leaving 9 bases between them. The CDR3 contains 13 residues. CDR1 is SQVTM, CDR2 ANQGSEA, per germline. Combining the CDR3 with reference TRBV29-1 and TRBJ1-1 gives the whole variable domain SAVISQKPSRDICQRGTSLTIQCQVDSQVTMMFWYRQQPGQSLTLIATANQGSEATYESGFVIDKFPISRPNLTFSTLTVSNMSPEDSSIYLCSVERQLNTEAFFGQGTRLTVV.